This TCR beta chain came from a study of T cells in Graves' hyperthyroidism and ophthalmopathy. Thyroid ultrasound and orbital computed tomography, with clinical symptoms and serum thyroxine and TRAb, informed diagnoses. V shed 3 bases and J shed 7 bases, with 9 bases lying between them. This CDR3 contains 13 residues. CDR1 is MDHEN and CDR2 is SYDVKM in the germline V gene. This clonotype was recorded many times. Amplified TCR beta CDR3 regions derived from RNA transcripts. TCR CDR3 underwent first-round RT-PCR with the HTBI primer set. MiXCR was run by TCRdb on the multiplex PCR reads, yielding one entry per CDR3 protein. The table has hundreds of thousands of distinct CDR3 sequences, about a fifth seen once; the top ten hold 34%.

Sequenced: blood. The chain couples TRBV28 to TRBJ2-2; D is unclear. This sequence originates from a man in his thirties or forties with Graves' ophthalmopathy. The CDR3 reads CASSFKIVGELFF. The CDR3 coding sequence is TGTGCCAGCAGTTTCAAGATCGTCGGGGAGCTGTTTTTT.